The next 20 T cell receptor beta chains were all read from a single sample in a study of response to subunit inactivated influenza vaccine. Via MiXCR, TCRdb re-called the RT-PCR reads, giving one row per CDR3 protein. The table lists 150,000 to 200,000 distinct CDR3 sequences, approximately 8.7% of them singletons. The sequencing here drew on non-naive T cells sorted from PBMCs, taken on the day of vaccination. These receptors originate from a man over 45 who received an inactivated influenza vaccine.

V usage is TRBV20-1 and J usage is TRBJ2-7; maybe TRBD2 (5 bases). Germline CDR1 is DFQATT and CDR2 is SNEGSKA (reference sequence). This CDR3 has 13 amino acids. Trimming removed 5 bases at V and 2 bases at J, with 13 bases between. The CDR3 region is CSALDSDPYEQYF. The CDR3, as DNA: TGCAGTGCTTTGGACTCGGACCCCTACGAGCAGTACTTC.

This clonotype showed up many times. The chain recombines TRBV5-1 with TRBJ2-5, with D tentatively TRBD2 (5 bases). Trimming took off 0 bases at V and 4 bases at J, with 13 bases between the two ends. Germline V CDR1 and CDR2: SGHRS, YFSETQ. This CDR3 has 15 residues. The CDR3, as DNA: TGCGCCAGCAGCTTGGTTTCGGGATCTCGAGAGACCCAGTACTTC. Protein sequence: CASSLVSGSRETQYF.

V gene TRBV3-1 combines with J gene TRBJ1-2, with a possible D match to TRBD1 (5 bases). Germline V gene lookup returns CDR1 LGHDT and CDR2 YNNKEL (reference sequence). Between the trimmed V and J ends, which lost 3 bases and 5 bases, there was a span of 16 bases. CDR3 length: 15 amino acids. The CDR3 reads CASSQNLGTAYGYTF. For the CDR3, the DNA is TGTGCCAGCAGCCAGAACCTCGGGACTGCGTATGGCTACACCTTC.

The chain joins TRBV3-1 to TRBJ2-1; tentatively, D is TRBD1 or TRBD2 (7 bases each). Trimming took 4 bases from V and 9 from J, leaving 13 bases between them. This CDR3 has 13 residues. Germline CDR1 LGHDT, CDR2 YNNKEL (reference sequence). The CDR3 coding sequence is TGTGCCAGCAGCCCATCCAGGGGGGGTGAGCAGTTCTTC. Translated, it gives CASSPSRGGEQFF.

This chain links TRBV2 with TRBJ2-3; a weak D match, TRBD1 (5 bases). This CDR3 spans 16 amino acids. Germline assignment: CDR1 SNHLY and CDR2 FYNNEI. V lost 7 bases, J lost 3 bases, and 20 bases lay in between. CDR3 region: CASNPLGLDDTDTQYF. The CDR3 DNA is TGTGCCAGCAATCCCCTGGGGCTAGATGATACAGATACGCAGTATTTT.

This clonotype was seen a handful of times. The rearrangement links TRBV20-1 to TRBJ2-5; TRBD2 matches 9 bases. The germline V gene encodes CDR1 DFQATT and CDR2 SNEGSKA (reference sequence). This CDR3 is 15 amino acids long. The trim removed 8 bases at V and 5 bases at J, leaving 15 bases unmatched. CDR3 coding DNA: TGCAGTCCTTCAGGCGGGAGGGCCATGACGGAGACCCAGTACTTC. Translated, it gives CSPSGGRAMTETQYF.

This clonotype was counted a few times. The V and J genes are TRBV12-3 or TRBV12-4 and TRBJ2-1; 14 bases are a match to TRBD2. V trimming: 0 bases; J trimming: 1 base; junction bases outside the gene matches: 11. The CDR3 contains 21 residues. CDR3 protein: CASSLALRGLAGVKSYNEQFF. CDR3 coding DNA: TGTGCCAGCAGTTTAGCGCTAAGGGGACTAGCGGGAGTAAAATCCTACAATGAGCAGTTCTTC.

This chain connects TRBV5-5 to TRBJ2-5; D not certain. Germline lookup yields CDR1 SGHKS and CDR2 YYEKEE (reference sequence). This CDR3 contains 13 residues. Deletions cut 0 bases from V and 4 bases from J, with 7 bases between. The CDR3 bases are TGTGCCAGCAGCTTGGGCCCCTCAGAGACCCAGTACTTC. Translating it yields CASSLGPSETQYF.

The gene calls are TRBV5-1 and TRBJ1-6; 7 nucleotides line up with TRBD1. The CDR3 loop spans 16 amino acids. Per germline, CDR1 SGHRS and CDR2 YFSETQ. Trimming cost V 4 bases and J 3 bases; bases outside gene matches: 7. For the CDR3, the DNA is TGCGCCAGCAGCCCGTCGGGACAGAGCTATAATTCACCCCTCCACTTT. It yields the protein CASSPSGQSYNSPLHF.

The rearrangement joins TRBV7-9 to TRBJ2-7; D perhaps matches TRBD1 (6 bases). CDR1 and CDR2 from the germline V gene are SEHNR and FQNEAQ (reference sequence). Deletions cut 5 bases from V and 4 bases from J, with 15 bases between. The CDR3 is 14 residues long. The CDR3 reads CASSGRGQLYEQYF. CDR3 in DNA: TGTGCCAGCAGCGGGAGAGGACAGCTATACGAGCAGTACTTC.

A remark on this clonotype: This may stem from a read error, because a much larger clone lies one nucleotide away. The chain recombines TRBV20-1 with TRBJ2-5; D possibly corresponds to TRBD2 (6 bases). From germline, CDR1 is DFQATT and CDR2 SNEGSKA (reference sequence). With 0 bases removed from V and 4 bases from J, the gap between germline ends came to 12 bases. This CDR3 is 14 amino acids long. The CDR3 here is CSARDSGLLETQYF. In nucleotides, the CDR3 is TGCAGTGCTAGAGACTCCGGACTACTAGAGACCCAGTACTTC.

This clonotype has more than one count but fewer than ten. The V and J genes are TRBV7-2 and TRBJ2-5; perhaps TRBD2 as D (5 bases). Trimming took 0 bases from V and 3 from J, leaving 11 bases between them. Per the germline V gene, CDR1 is SGHTA and CDR2 is FQGNSA. The CDR3 runs to 15 residues. CDR3 in DNA: TGTGCCAGCAGCTTAGCGGATACTAGGAAAGAGACCCAGTACTTC. Its translation is CASSLADTRKETQYF.

This clonotype occurred a few times. The chain recombines TRBV28 with TRBJ1-2; TRBD1 is a possible D gene (5 bases). CDR3 length: 13 residues. Trimming pared 7 bases from V and 7 bases from J, leaving 16 bases between. Germline CDR1 and CDR2: MDHEN and SYDVKM. CDR3 region: CASTSLSGGGYTF. The CDR3 DNA is TGTGCCAGCACCTCCTTGTCGGGGGGTGGCTACACCTTC.

This sequence joins TRBV6-1 and TRBJ1-2, with D unresolved. Germline V gene data show CDR1 as MNHNS and CDR2 as SASEGT. V was clipped by 2 bases and J by 8 bases, with 18 bases between them. The CDR3 runs 15 residues. In DNA, the CDR3 is TGTGCCAGCAGTGAATTCCAGGACCGAGCCAGAGGCTACACCTTC. This translates into CASSEFQDRARGYTF.

The DNA for the CDR3 is TGCAGTGCTAGAGATCCCTCCAGGTCCTCCTACGAGCAGTACTTC. As protein: CSARDPSRSSYEQYF. The rearrangement uses TRBV20-1 and TRBJ2-7; unclear D gene. CDR3 length: 15 amino acids. V lost 0 bases, J lost 0 bases, and 12 bases lay in between. CDR1 is DFQATT and CDR2 is SNEGSKA in the germline V gene (reference sequence).

The chain is built from TRBV10-3 and TRBJ1-2, with 9 bases that match TRBD1. This CDR3 contains 14 residues. Germline loops: CDR1 ENHRY, CDR2 SYGVKD. After removal of 6 bases from V and 4 bases from J, the junction contained 6 bases not matched to a gene. The CDR3, as DNA: TGTGCCATCAGCGGACAGGGGACTGGCTATGGCTACACCTTC. As protein: CAISGQGTGYGYTF.

This chain links TRBV4-3 with TRBJ2-7, with D hard to call. V was cut by 4 bases and J by 6 bases, with 13 bases left in between. Looked up from germline, CDR1 is LGHNA and CDR2 is YSLEER. There are 13 residues in the CDR3. The CDR3 DNA sequence: TGCGCCAGCAGCCGCGCGGAGTCCCGCGAGCAGTACTTC. Translated: CASSRAESREQYF.

In this sample, this clonotype turned up a few times. This chain uses TRBV30 with TRBJ2-3; no clear D. The germline gives CDR1 GTSNPN, CDR2 SVGIG (reference sequence). There are 12 residues in the CDR3. The V end lost 1 base, the J end lost 5 bases, and 7 bases lay between the germline ends. This CDR3 reads CAWSAHLDTQYF. The CDR3 DNA reads TGTGCCTGGAGTGCCCATCTAGATACGCAGTATTTT.

The sample holds a few counts of this clonotype. This rearrangement joins TRBV20-1 to TRBJ2-1; D remains unclear. Germline values: CDR1 DFQATT, CDR2 SNEGSKA (reference sequence). V was shortened by 0 bases and J by 6 bases, with 6 bases between the two germline ends. The CDR3 has 12 amino acids. CDR3 coding DNA: TGCAGTGCTAGAGATCCCCGCAATGAGCAGTTCTTC. Translating gives CSARDPRNEQFF.

This clonotype was detected a few times. The rearrangement uses TRBV5-1 and TRBJ2-5; TRBD1 matches at 9 bases. The V and J ends lost 2 bases and 5 bases, in that order; junction bases with no gene match: 4. The CDR3 length is 14 residues. Per the germline V gene, CDR1 is SGHRS and CDR2 is YFSETQ. The CDR3 DNA reads as TGCGCCAGCAGCTTTGGGACAGGGCTGGAGACCCAGTACTTC. Its protein product is CASSFGTGLETQYF.